This T cell receptor (beta chain) is from a study of T cell responses to AZD1222 COVID-19 vaccine. The study, taken as a whole, reports: Two AZD1222 administrations were followed by greater Spike-specific TCR breadth and depth. Clonal diversity may have been underestimated, and the donors were mostly white British, with more females than males. Baseline testing showed seropositivity in only a handful of AZD1222 recipients.

As concerns this clone: Antigen specificity is unknown.

Data came from immunoSEQ multiplex PCR; TCRdb stores just in-frame clones and leaves some out. The sample lists roughly 110,000 clones, 75% to 90% occurring once. The ends were cut back, 5 bases at V and 3 bases at J, with 17 bases in the middle. The CDR3 loop spans 16 amino acids. CDR1 and CDR2 from the germline V gene are SGHNT and YENEEA. This specimen was peripheral blood, taken on day 0 of AZD1222 vaccination. The rearrangement joins TRBV11-3 to TRBJ2-1, with D maybe TRBD2 (6 bases). This receptor was identified in an adult in good health. The CDR3 is CASSPSDGSGYNEQFF. For the CDR3, the DNA is TGTGCCAGCAGCCCTAGCGACGGGAGCGGCTACAATGAGCAGTTCTTC.